A single sample is the source of the 30 T cell receptor beta chains below, sequenced in a study of shared clonotypes between healthy human individuals. Clones were read by immunoSEQ multiplex PCR, and TCRdb kept only the in-frame ones, dropping some. Among roughly 2.5 million clones listed, around 94% were seen once. Sequenced material: naive CD4+ T cells sorted from blood. Regarding subset: CD45RA+ positively selected. The receptor source for this set is a man aged 18-30 years in good health.

This chain uses TRBV10-3 with TRBJ2-1, with 9 bases lining up with TRBD2. V shed 6 bases, J shed 0 bases, and the junction held 3 bases outside the gene matches. This CDR3 region has 15 residues. The V gene's germline CDR1 is ENHRY and CDR2 SYGVKD. CDR3 loop: CAIRGAGGSYNEQFF. CDR3 DNA sequence: TGTGCCATCAGGGGAGCGGGGGGCTCCTACAATGAGCAGTTCTTC.

This clone was detected once. V usage is TRBV6-1 and J usage is TRBJ1-1; perhaps TRBD1 as D (6 bases). This CDR3 comprises 13 residues. The V gene's germline CDR1 is MNHNS and CDR2 SASEGT. The germline V and J ends were trimmed by 4 bases and 5 bases, with 11 bases remaining between them. The CDR3 here is CASSGEQGTEAFF. CDR3 bases: TGTGCCAGCAGTGGTGAACAGGGTACTGAAGCTTTCTTT.

The CDR3 DNA sequence: TGTGCCAGCACCGCTAGCGGGGGACCGACCGGGGAGCTGTTTTTT. This codes for CASTASGGPTGELFF. J is TRBJ2-2 and V is TRBV6-5, with 10 positions matching TRBD2. J lost 5 bases, V lost 7 bases, and 7 bases had no gene match. Germline loops: CDR1 MNHEY, CDR2 SVGAGI. The CDR3 has 15 amino acids.

This clone was counted only a few times. The same CDR3 arises from other DNA sequences in this sample as well. The rearrangement joins TRBV18 to TRBJ1-1; D not resolved. Germline V CDR1 and CDR2: KGHSH, LQKENI. V gave up 3 bases and J gave up 0 bases, with 8 bases separating them. The CDR3 sequence is 14 residues long. CDR3 sequence reads: CASSPQVMNTEAFF. In DNA, the CDR3 is TGTGCCAGCTCACCGCAGGTTATGAACACTGAAGCTTTCTTT. Full variable domain (remainder filled in from reference TRBV18 and TRBJ1-1): NAGVMQNPRHLVRRRGQEARLRCSPMKGHSHVYWYRQLPEEGLKFMVYLQKENIIDESGMPKERFSAEFPKEGPSILRIQQVVRGDSAAYFCASSPQVMNTEAFFGQGTRLTVV.

Regarding this clone: Other DNA variants within this sample encode the same CDR3. The gene calls are TRBV18 and TRBJ2-7, with 9 bases lining up with TRBD1. The CDR3 runs 15 residues. The trim removed 3 bases at V and 0 bases at J, leaving 3 bases unmatched. Germline CDR1 KGHSH, CDR2 LQKENI. This CDR3 is CASSPTGQGSYEQYF. The DNA of the CDR3 is TGTGCCAGCTCACCGACGGGACAGGGCTCCTACGAGCAGTACTTC. Together with reference TRBV18 and TRBJ2-7, the CDR3 gives the full variable domain: NAGVMQNPRHLVRRRGQEARLRCSPMKGHSHVYWYRQLPEEGLKFMVYLQKENIIDESGMPKERFSAEFPKEGPSILRIQQVVRGDSAAYFCASSPTGQGSYEQYFGPGTRLTVT.

The chain is built from TRBV5-1 and TRBJ2-4, with D tentatively TRBD2 (5 bases). Germline CDR1 SGHRS, CDR2 YFSETQ. The V end lost 0 bases, the J end lost 7 bases, and 11 bases lay between the germline ends. This CDR3 region has 14 residues. In nucleotides, the CDR3 is TGCGCCAGCAGCTTGGAGGTTTCGGGGAACATTCAGTACTTC. Its translation is CASSLEVSGNIQYF.

V gene TRBV18 combines with J gene TRBJ2-1; TRBD1 might be the D (5 bases). There are 14 residues in the CDR3. V gave up 5 bases and J gave up 1 base, with 9 bases separating them. Germline values: CDR1 KGHSH, CDR2 LQKENI. The CDR3 DNA reads TGTGCCAGCTCAGTGCAGGGTTCCTACAATGAGCAGTTCTTC. Its protein product is CASSVQGSYNEQFF.

V gene TRBV5-6 combines with J gene TRBJ2-5; 14 nucleotides agree with TRBD2. This CDR3 contains 14 residues. Germline V gene data show CDR1 as SGHDT and CDR2 as YYEEEE. Germline trimming cut 5 bases from V and 4 bases from J; bases unmatched to any gene: 1. The CDR3 here is CASSGLAGGETQYF. CDR3 bases: TGTGCCAGCAGTGGACTAGCGGGGGGAGAGACCCAGTACTTC.

About this clone: At the DNA level, this CDR3 is encoded by other sequences in the same sample as well. The rearrangement joins TRBV5-1 to TRBJ2-2; D is tentatively TRBD1 or TRBD2 (5 bases each). The CDR3 is 16 amino acids. Per germline, CDR1 SGHRS and CDR2 YFSETQ. V was clipped by 0 bases and J by 2 bases, with 11 bases between them. This chain's CDR3 is CASSLDPGANTGELFF. The DNA for the CDR3 is TGCGCCAGCAGCTTGGATCCCGGGGCCAACACCGGGGAGCTGTTTTTT. Full variable domain (remainder filled in from reference TRBV5-1 and TRBJ2-2): KAGVTQTPRYLIKTRGQQVTLSCSPISGHRSVSWYQQTPGQGLQFLFEYFSETQRNKGNFPGRFSGRQFSNSRSEMNVSTLELGDSALYLCASSLDPGANTGELFFGEGSRLTVL.

This chain uses TRBV15 with TRBJ2-3; 11 bases are a match to TRBD2. Germline V gives CDR1 LNHNV, CDR2 YYDKDF (reference sequence). The CDR3 spans 15 residues. Trimming at V came to 8 bases and at J to 5 bases, leaving 9 bases not matched to a gene. The CDR3 loop is CATYLSGGVKDTQYF. The CDR3, as DNA: TGTGCCACCTATCTTAGCGGGGGGGTTAAAGATACGCAGTATTTT.

The chain has TRBV7-2 and TRBJ2-7; 7 bases align to TRBD2. Germline lookup yields CDR1 SGHTA and CDR2 FQGNSA. The CDR3 runs to 16 residues. J lost 2 bases, V lost 5 bases, and 12 bases had no gene match. The CDR3 DNA reads as TGTGCCAGCAGCCCACCGGGGGTAGCGGGTACCTACGAGCAGTACTTC. This codes for CASSPPGVAGTYEQYF. The full variable domain, completed using reference TRBV7-2 and TRBJ2-7, is GAGVSQSPSNKVTEKGKDVELRCDPISGHTALYWYRQSLGQGLEFLIYFQGNSAPDKSGLPSDRFSAERTGGSVSTLTIQRTQQEDSAVYLCASSPPGVAGTYEQYFGPGTRLTVT.

The rearrangement joins TRBV11-3 to TRBJ2-1; 14 bases are a match to TRBD2. The germline CDR1 and CDR2 sequences are SGHNT and YENEEA. The CDR3 consists of 15 residues. Trimming at V came to 5 bases and at J to 8 bases, leaving 5 bases not matched to a gene. This CDR3 is CASSPGLAGVDEQFF. The CDR3 coding sequence is TGTGCCAGCAGCCCGGGACTAGCGGGAGTCGATGAGCAGTTCTTC. Supplemented by reference TRBV11-3 and TRBJ2-1, the full variable domain reads EAGVVQSPRYKIIEKKQPVAFWCNPISGHNTLYWYLQNLGQGPELLIRYENEEAVDDSQLPKDRFSAERLKGVDSTLKIQPAELGDSAVYLCASSPGLAGVDEQFFGPGTRLTVL.

This clone came up a few times. The chain is built from TRBV28 and TRBJ1-6, with a tentative D call TRBD1 (6 bases). Germline V gene sequence: CDR1 MDHEN, CDR2 SYDVKM. V was shortened by 4 bases and J by 3 bases, with 16 bases between the two germline ends. This CDR3 comprises 17 residues. The CDR3 protein is CASSSAGHKYYNSPLHF. The CDR3 DNA reads TGTGCCAGCAGTTCAGCGGGACACAAATACTATAATTCACCCCTCCACTTT.

Concerning this clone: This same CDR3 is encoded by further DNA sequences in the sample. This chain links TRBV6-1 with TRBJ1-3, with D possibly matching TRBD1 (5 bases). Trimming stripped 6 bases from V and 0 bases from J, with 12 bases between. The CDR3 has 15 amino acids. CDR1 is MNHNS, CDR2 SASEGT, per germline. The CDR3 DNA reads TGTGCCAGCAGCGCGGGACCGGGCTCTGGAAACACCATATATTTT. Its translation is CASSAGPGSGNTIYF.

The rearrangement links TRBV11-2 to TRBJ2-7; TRBD1 might be the D (5 bases). V was cut by 0 bases and J by 5 bases, with 11 bases left in between. The CDR3 consists of 14 residues. From germline, CDR1 is SGHAT and CDR2 FQNNGV. CDR3 sequence reads: CASSLEQVLNEQYF. The CDR3 DNA follows: TGTGCCAGCAGCTTAGAACAGGTCCTTAACGAGCAGTACTTC.

J is TRBJ2-7 and V is TRBV28; unclear D gene. V gave up 5 bases and J gave up 5 bases, with 19 bases separating them. This CDR3 contains 15 residues. Germline loops: CDR1 MDHEN, CDR2 SYDVKM. The CDR3 spells CASSPSVWKGHEQYF. The CDR3 DNA follows: TGTGCCAGCAGTCCCTCTGTATGGAAAGGCCACGAGCAGTACTTC.

Notes on this clone: The sample contains more than one DNA sequence encoding this CDR3. V gene TRBV11-2 combines with J gene TRBJ2-7; D not resolved. CDR1 is SGHAT, CDR2 FQNNGV, per germline. Between the trimmed V and J ends, which lost 1 base and 2 bases, there was a span of 3 bases. The CDR3 totals 12 residues. The CDR3 nucleotides are TGTGCCAGCAGCTTAGGGGCCTACGAGCAGTACTTC. This gives the protein CASSLGAYEQYF.

This CDR3 is CAISDGVGGQPQHF. The CDR3 bases are TGTGCCATCAGTGATGGAGTTGGAGGACAGCCCCAGCATTTT. The rearrangement joins TRBV10-3 to TRBJ1-5, with D unclear. Germline assignment: CDR1 ENHRY and CDR2 SYGVKD. V lost 3 bases to trimming and J lost 7 bases, with 13 bases between them. The CDR3 sequence is 14 residues long.

V usage is TRBV4-3 and J usage is TRBJ1-1; TRBD1 matches 7 bases. The V gene end was trimmed by 4 bases and the J gene end by 6 bases; junction bases not matched to a gene: 8. The CDR3 runs 14 residues. Germline V lookup: CDR1 LGHNA, CDR2 YSLEER. CDR3 sequence reads: CASSRETGFAEAFF. Here the CDR3 DNA reads TGCGCCAGCAGCCGGGAGACAGGGTTCGCTGAAGCTTTCTTT.

This clone has only one observation. J is TRBJ2-2 and V is TRBV18; 8 bases map to TRBD1. The CDR3 has 14 amino acids. V dropped 6 bases and J dropped 2; count of bases not matched to a gene: 2. Germline V gives CDR1 KGHSH, CDR2 LQKENI. This chain's CDR3 is CASSDRDNTGELFF. In DNA form, the CDR3 reads TGTGCCAGCTCGGACAGGGACAACACCGGGGAGCTGTTTTTT.

V gene TRBV5-4 combines with J gene TRBJ1-1, with D unclear. Trimming took 1 base from V and 3 from J, leaving 10 bases between them. CDR3 length: 14 residues. Per germline, CDR1 SGHNT and CDR2 YYREEE (reference sequence). CDR3 protein: CASSLTGPDTEAFF. CDR3 nucleotides: TGTGCCAGCAGCTTGACTGGGCCCGACACTGAAGCTTTCTTT.

The table lists this clone with a count of one. This rearrangement joins TRBV7-9 to TRBJ2-5; tentative D call: TRBD2 (5 bases). CDR3 length: 14 residues. Germline V gives CDR1 SEHNR, CDR2 FQNEAQ (reference sequence). Trimming took off 2 bases at V and 5 bases at J, with 12 bases between the two ends. CDR3 coding DNA: TGTGCCAGCAGCTTAAGCGGACCGACGGAGACCCAGTACTTC. Translated, it gives CASSLSGPTETQYF.

The chain joins TRBV5-1 to TRBJ1-4, with 8 bases fitting TRBD1. Unmatched junction bases numbered 8, after V lost 4 bases and J lost 6 bases. The CDR3 covers 15 residues. CDR1 and CDR2 (germline): SGHRS, YFSETQ. The CDR3 nucleotides read TGCGCCAGCAGCCGGACAGGGTTGGGGGATGAAAAACTGTTTTTT. Its protein product is CASSRTGLGDEKLFF.

The chain couples TRBV7-8 to TRBJ2-3; 11 bases align to TRBD2. Germline loops: CDR1 SGHVS, CDR2 FQNEAQ. This CDR3 contains 16 residues. The ends lost 5 bases at V and 3 bases at J; junction bases unmatched: 7. The CDR3 DNA reads as TGTGCCAGCAGCCCAGTAGCGGGAGGGCCGACAGATACGCAGTATTTT. As protein: CASSPVAGGPTDTQYF.

The chain employs TRBV7-3 and TRBJ1-1; a weak D match, TRBD1 (5 bases). This CDR3 has 14 amino acids. Germline CDR1 SGHTA, CDR2 FQGTGA. V was cut by 5 bases and J by 0 bases, with 10 bases left in between. The CDR3 sequence is CASSEGSMNTEAFF. The CDR3 DNA follows: TGTGCCAGCAGCGAGGGGAGTATGAACACTGAAGCTTTCTTT.

This chain uses TRBV10-3 with TRBJ2-7; TRBD2 matches 10 bases. Germline CDR1 ENHRY, CDR2 SYGVKD. This CDR3 has 16 residues. V was pared by 3 bases and J by 6 bases, with 11 bases of the junction left unmatched. CDR3 coding DNA: TGTGCCATCAGTGATGCACCCGGGACTAGCGTAATCGAGCAGTACTTC. Protein product: CAISDAPGTSVIEQYF.

About this clone: Distinct nucleotide sequences in the sample also encode this CDR3. The chain recombines TRBV5-1 with TRBJ1-2; no definite D call. The CDR3 contains 13 residues. Germline lookup yields CDR1 SGHRS and CDR2 YFSETQ. The V end lost 4 bases, the J end lost 2 bases, and 9 bases lay between the germline ends. The CDR3 bases are TGCGCCAGCAGCCCTACGGCAAACTATGGCTACACCTTC. It encodes CASSPTANYGYTF.

This chain links TRBV5-1 with TRBJ2-7; D ambiguous. The germline gives CDR1 SGHRS, CDR2 YFSETQ. CDR3 size: 15 residues. Trimming cost V 0 bases and J 3 bases, with 13 bases left between them. CDR3 protein: CASSLDGRPNYEQYF. The CDR3 DNA reads TGCGCCAGCAGCTTGGACGGTCGACCAAACTACGAGCAGTACTTC.

V is TRBV30 and J is TRBJ2-3; D may match TRBD1 or TRBD2 (5 bases each). The V end lost 3 bases, the J end lost 4 bases, and 17 bases lay between the germline ends. The CDR3 has 15 amino acids. Germline CDR1 reads GTSNPN; CDR2 reads SVGIG (reference sequence). CDR3: CAWRVQGVSADTQYF. The CDR3 DNA reads TGTGCCTGGAGGGTCCAGGGAGTTAGCGCAGATACGCAGTATTTT.

This chain links TRBV30 with TRBJ1-1; D is perhaps TRBD1 (6 bases). The germline gives CDR1 GTSNPN, CDR2 SVGIG (reference sequence). The CDR3 consists of 13 residues. Trimming shortened V by 2 bases and J by 5 bases, and 12 bases separated the two germline ends. CDR3 bases: TGTGCCTGGAGTAGCCAGGGGCGTACTGAAGCTTTCTTT. It is translated as CAWSSQGRTEAFF.